These 23 T cell receptor beta chains share one sample of origin, sequenced in a study of CD8+ T cells in alopecia areata. RNA extraction and reverse transcription yielded cDNA as sequencing template. The protocol was immunoSEQ multiplex PCR, while the TCRdb copy is restricted to in-frame clones and leaves out a portion. Counted here are 200,000 to 250,000 clones, more than 45% occurring once; the ten biggest clones make up about 1.6%. Sample treatment: oral pan-JAK inhibitor, 5-10 mg twice daily. The sample here was CD4+ T cells sorted from blood, taken at week 4, from a patient treated with tofacitinib. These receptors were taken from a human donor with alopecia areata.

In its sample, this clone was seen once. The chain's CDR3 is CASSQAPPGSGDTGELFF. The DNA of the CDR3 is TGTGCCAGCAGCCAAGCCCCCCCGGGGTCGGGCGACACCGGGGAGCTGTTTTTT. The chain employs TRBV4-2 and TRBJ2-2; maybe TRBD2 (5 bases). Germline V CDR1 and CDR2: LGHNA, YNFKEQ. V gave up 1 base and J gave up 3 bases, with 18 bases separating them. The CDR3 has 18 residues.

The chain combines TRBV6-1 with TRBJ2-3, with D perhaps TRBD1 or TRBD2 (5 bases each). The CDR3 extends over 17 amino acids. V dropped 1 base and J dropped 0 bases, with 14 bases sitting between them. Looked up from germline, CDR1 is MNHNS and CDR2 is SASEGT. CDR3 nucleotides: TGTGCCAGCAGTGAAGGTCGGGGCAGACCTAGCACAGATACGCAGTATTTT. This sequence encodes CASSEGRGRPSTDTQYF.

The chain links TRBV20-1 to TRBJ1-2; no definite D call. The CDR3 is 10 amino acids. Germline CDR1 reads DFQATT; CDR2 reads SNEGSKA (reference sequence). V was pared by 5 bases and J by 5 bases, with 6 bases between. CDR3 in amino acids: CSASFYGYTF. CDR3 sequence (DNA): TGCAGTGCTTCCTTTTATGGCTACACCTTC.

This sequence joins TRBV5-5 and TRBJ1-5, with unresolved D. The V end was cut by 2 bases, the J end by 7 bases, with 4 bases between. Germline V gene lookup returns CDR1 SGHKS and CDR2 YYEKEE (reference sequence). This CDR3 has 11 residues. The CDR3 sequence is CASSFCQPQHF. CDR3 DNA sequence: TGTGCCAGCAGCTTCTGCCAGCCCCAGCATTTT.

The V and J genes are TRBV6-1 and TRBJ2-3; TRBD2 matches at 12 bases. The V gene's germline CDR1 is MNHNS and CDR2 SASEGT. The CDR3 runs to 13 residues. With 11 bases clipped from V and 6 bases from J, the junction kept 6 bases outside the gene matches. The CDR3 DNA reads as TGTGCCGGAACTAGCGGGGGGTGGGATACGCAGTATTTT. This gives the protein CAGTSGGWDTQYF.

The rearrangement links TRBV11-3 to TRBJ2-6; TRBD1 might be the D (6 bases). Germline CDR1 and CDR2: SGHNT and YENEEA. Trimming stripped 2 bases from V and 2 bases from J, with 10 bases between. This CDR3 contains 16 residues. The CDR3 spells CASSLHGGAGANVLTF. CDR3 nucleotide sequence: TGTGCCAGCAGCTTACATGGGGGCGCTGGGGCCAACGTCCTGACTTTC.

This rearrangement joins TRBV6-1 to TRBJ1-1; no definite D call. Trimming took off 1 base at V and 3 bases at J, with 18 bases between the two ends. The CDR3 contains 17 residues. Germline V gene data show CDR1 as MNHNS and CDR2 as SASEGT. For the CDR3, the DNA is TGTGCCAGCAGTGAAGGAATAGGTCGGGGTAGGGACACTGAAGCTTTCTTT. It yields the protein CASSEGIGRGRDTEAFF.

The rearrangement uses TRBV23-1 and TRBJ1-1, with 7 nucleotides matching TRBD1. TRBV23-1 is recorded as an ORF, its role being uncertain. The CDR3 runs to 15 residues. V shed 6 bases and J 4 bases; nucleotides not matched to a gene: 11. The CDR3 reads CASSTRQGLSTEAFF. The CDR3 DNA is TGCGCCAGCAGCACAAGACAGGGTTTGAGCACTGAAGCTTTCTTT.

The V gene is TRBV4-3, the J gene TRBJ2-6, with D uncertain. CDR3 length: 17 residues. The germline gives CDR1 LGHNA, CDR2 YSLEER. The V gene lost 1 base and the J gene lost 3 bases, with 13 bases spanning the gap. The CDR3 DNA is TGCGCCAGCAGCCAAGTTAACTCTCTTTATGGGGCCAACGTCCTGACTTTC. It encodes CASSQVNSLYGANVLTF.

The chain links TRBV27 to TRBJ2-3; D is unresolved. V was pared by 0 bases and J by 1 base, with 5 bases between. Germline lookup yields CDR1 MNHEY and CDR2 SMNVEV (reference sequence). CDR3 length: 14 residues. CDR3 sequence reads: CASSLSAGTDTQYF. The CDR3 DNA reads as TGTGCCAGCAGTTTATCGGCGGGCACAGATACGCAGTATTTT.

The rearrangement joins TRBV4-1 to TRBJ1-2, with a tentative D call TRBD1 (6 bases). The CDR3 totals 14 residues. Trimming removed 4 bases from V and 1 base from J, with 10 bases in between. CDR1 and CDR2 from the germline V gene are MGHRA and YSYEKL. The CDR3 loop is CASSRDTDNYGYTF. Here the CDR3 DNA reads TGCGCCAGCAGCCGGGACACCGATAACTATGGCTACACCTTC.

The table lists this clone with a count of one. The genes are TRBV9 and TRBJ2-5; 11 bases fit TRBD2. V gave up 0 bases and J gave up 0 bases; unmatched junction bases: 4. This CDR3 is 17 amino acids long. Germline CDR1 and CDR2: SGDLS and YYNGEE. The CDR3 nucleotides are TGTGCCAGCAGCGTAGCCACTAGCGGGGGAGACCAAGAGACCCAGTACTTC. Translated, it gives CASSVATSGGDQETQYF.

This clone was seen only once. In the same sample, other DNA sequences code for this CDR3. The CDR3: CAWSGQGNSPLHF. The CDR3 nucleotides read TGTGCCTGGAGTGGCCAGGGGAATTCACCCCTCCACTTT. The chain links TRBV30 to TRBJ1-6; maybe TRBD1 (6 bases). Germline CDR1 reads GTSNPN; CDR2 reads SVGIG (reference sequence). This CDR3 is built from 13 residues. The V gene lost 1 base and the J gene lost 7 bases, with 8 bases spanning the gap.

The V gene is TRBV20-1, the J gene TRBJ2-3, with TRBD2 identical over 7 bases. The CDR3 consists of 10 residues. Germline values: CDR1 DFQATT, CDR2 SNEGSKA (reference sequence). The CDR3 DNA sequence: TGCGGGGGGGTTCAAGATACGCAGTATTTT. It translates to CGGVQDTQYF.

This clone was seen at least ten times. The chain has TRBV9 and TRBJ2-1; 13 bases fit TRBD2. There are 17 residues in the CDR3. Germline lookup yields CDR1 SGDLS and CDR2 YYNGEE. The ends lost 0 bases at V and 7 bases at J; junction bases unmatched: 7. The CDR3 DNA sequence: TGTGCCAGCAGCGTAGATGGACTAGCGGGGGTTCTTAATGAGCAGTTCTTC. It yields the protein CASSVDGLAGVLNEQFF.

This clone appeared many times. The J gene is TRBJ2-1, the V gene TRBV11-1; the D gene is possibly TRBD2 (7 bases). Per germline, CDR1 SGHAT and CDR2 FQDESV (reference sequence). V lost 5 bases and J 2 bases, leaving 16 bases between the germline ends. The CDR3 extends over 16 amino acids. CDR3: CASSPQRGGAYNEQFF. In DNA, the CDR3 is TGTGCCAGCAGCCCCCAGCGAGGGGGGGCCTACAATGAGCAGTTCTTC.

This clone was picked up a small number of times. V and J are TRBV30 and TRBJ1-5, with 10 bases fitting TRBD1. The CDR3 consists of 15 residues. Trimming removed 4 bases from V and 7 bases from J; junction bases left unmatched: 10. The germline CDR1 and CDR2 sequences are GTSNPN and SVGIG (reference sequence). CDR3 in DNA: TGTGCCTGGAACTTGGGACAGGGGAATAGCCAGCCCCAGCATTTT. This encodes CAWNLGQGNSQPQHF.

This chain links TRBV29-1 with TRBJ2-5; possibly TRBD1 or TRBD2 for D (5 bases each). Between the trimmed V and J ends, which lost 5 bases and 2 bases, there was a span of 15 bases. Germline V gene sequence: CDR1 SQVTM, CDR2 ANQGSEA. The CDR3 spans 14 residues. For the CDR3, the DNA is TGCAGCGTTACCCACGGGACGGTACAAGAGACCCAGTACTTC. This codes for CSVTHGTVQETQYF. The full variable domain, rest sourced from reference TRBV29-1 and TRBJ2-5, is SAVISQKPSRDICQRGTSLTIQCQVDSQVTMMFWYRQQPGQSLTLIATANQGSEATYESGFVIDKFPISRPNLTFSTLTVSNMSPEDSSIYLCSVTHGTVQETQYFGPGTRLLVL.

This clone has a handful of counts. The chain combines TRBV7-2 with TRBJ2-1, with TRBD1 identical over 9 bases. The CDR3 runs to 15 residues. CDR1 is SGHTA and CDR2 is FQGNSA in the germline V gene. Germline trimming cut 5 bases from V and 0 bases from J; bases unmatched to any gene: 2. The CDR3 protein is CASSPGQGSYNEQFF. The CDR3 coding sequence is TGTGCCAGCAGCCCGGGACAGGGCTCCTACAATGAGCAGTTCTTC. Drawing the rest from reference TRBV7-2 and TRBJ2-1, the complete variable domain is GAGVSQSPSNKVTEKGKDVELRCDPISGHTALYWYRQSLGQGLEFLIYFQGNSAPDKSGLPSDRFSAERTGGSVSTLTIQRTQQEDSAVYLCASSPGQGSYNEQFFGPGTRLTVL.

The chain employs TRBV29-1 and TRBJ2-5; D is ambiguous. Between the trimmed V and J ends, which lost 5 bases and 2 bases, there was a span of 9 bases. Germline values: CDR1 SQVTM, CDR2 ANQGSEA. CDR3 size: 12 residues. The CDR3: CSVSLSQETQYF. CDR3 bases: TGCAGCGTTAGTCTCAGTCAAGAGACCCAGTACTTC.

The V and J genes are TRBV11-2 and TRBJ2-5; D tentatively reads TRBD1 or TRBD2 (5 bases each). Germline-derived CDR1 and CDR2 are SGHAT and FQNNGV. The germline V and J ends were trimmed by 2 bases and 5 bases, with 21 bases remaining between them. CDR3 length equals 17 residues. The CDR3 loop is CASSLLRGKMEKETQYF. Written as DNA, the CDR3 is TGTGCCAGCAGCTTACTCCGGGGCAAAATGGAGAAGGAGACCCAGTACTTC.

The V gene is TRBV27, the J gene TRBJ2-5; either TRBD1 or TRBD2 may supply D (6 bases each). V lost 8 bases to trimming and J lost 4 bases, with 17 bases between them. This CDR3 spans 14 amino acids. The germline V gene has CDR1 MNHEY and CDR2 SMNVEV (reference sequence). This chain's CDR3 is CASGKGGPGETQYF. The CDR3 DNA reads TGTGCCAGCGGGAAGGGGGGACCGGGAGAGACCCAGTACTTC.

The sample holds a few counts of this clone. The J gene is TRBJ2-5, the V gene TRBV7-2; 10 nucleotides agree with TRBD2. The CDR3 length is 13 residues. Trimming cost V 1 base and J 9 bases; bases outside gene matches: 2. In germline, CDR1 is SGHTA, CDR2 FQGNSA. CDR3 sequence reads: CASSLGSGGAQYF. In nucleotides, the CDR3 is TGTGCCAGCAGCTTAGGCAGCGGGGGGGCCCAGTACTTC.